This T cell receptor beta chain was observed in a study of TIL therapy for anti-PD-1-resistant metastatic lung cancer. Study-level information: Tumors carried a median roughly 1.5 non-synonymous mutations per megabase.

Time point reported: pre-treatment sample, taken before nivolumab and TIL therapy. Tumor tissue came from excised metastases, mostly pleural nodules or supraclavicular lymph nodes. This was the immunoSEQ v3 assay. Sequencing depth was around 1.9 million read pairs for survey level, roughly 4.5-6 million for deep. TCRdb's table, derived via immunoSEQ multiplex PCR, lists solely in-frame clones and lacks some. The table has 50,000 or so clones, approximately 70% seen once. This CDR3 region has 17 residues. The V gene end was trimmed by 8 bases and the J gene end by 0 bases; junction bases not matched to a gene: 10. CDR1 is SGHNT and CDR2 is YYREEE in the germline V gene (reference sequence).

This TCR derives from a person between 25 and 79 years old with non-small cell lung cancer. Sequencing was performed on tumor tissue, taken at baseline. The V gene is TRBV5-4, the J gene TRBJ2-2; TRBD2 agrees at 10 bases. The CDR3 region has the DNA TGTGCCAGTAGCCATGTAGGACTAGCGGCGAACACCGGGGAGCTGTTTTTT. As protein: CASSHVGLAANTGELFF.